This T cell receptor beta chain was recovered during a study of blood T cell repertoires in COVID-19. Study details: Samples of COVID-19 (acute and convalescent) were obtained from the United States, Italy and Spain. PBMCs, B-cell-depleted T cells, or T cells provided the cDNA or gDNA that made up the material.

Study processing details: Reference gene primer amplification gave estimated nucleated cell counts. Here immunoSEQ multiplex PCR was the method, and the copy in TCRdb shows in-frame clones only, minus some. Clonal size and the V and J genes are those of that table, whereas D and trimming came from the DNA. The sample holds about 120,000 clones; 75% to 85% are singletons and the top ten take 3.5% to 4%. The CDR3 is made up of 13 amino acids. V dropped 8 bases and J dropped 3 bases, with 10 bases sitting between them. Germline CDR1 and CDR2: MGHDK and SYGVNS. The source material was peripheral blood. This chain joins TRBV25-1 and TRBJ2-2, with a possible D match to TRBD1 (7 bases). The TCR comes from a woman between 45 and 60 years old with acute or convalescent COVID-19. This CDR3 reads CASFRGDTGELFF. CDR3 coding DNA: TGTGCCAGCTTCAGGGGGGACACCGGGGAGCTGTTTTTT. Using reference TRBV25-1 and TRBJ2-2 for the parts outside the CDR3, the full variable domain is EADIYQTPRYLVIGTGKKITLECSQTMGHDKMYWYQQDPGMELHLIHYSYGVNSTEKGDLSSESTVSRIRTEHFPLTLESARPSHTSQYLCASFRGDTGELFFGEGSRLTVL.